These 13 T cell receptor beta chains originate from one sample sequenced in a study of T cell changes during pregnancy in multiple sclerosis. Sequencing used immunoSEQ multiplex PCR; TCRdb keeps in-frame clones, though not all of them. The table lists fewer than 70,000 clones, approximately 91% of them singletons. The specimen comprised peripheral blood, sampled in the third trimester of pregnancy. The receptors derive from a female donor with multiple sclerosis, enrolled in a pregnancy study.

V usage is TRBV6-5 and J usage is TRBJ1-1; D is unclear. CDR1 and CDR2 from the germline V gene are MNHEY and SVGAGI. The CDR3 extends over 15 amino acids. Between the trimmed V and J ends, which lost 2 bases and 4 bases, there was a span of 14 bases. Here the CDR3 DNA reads TGTGCCAGCAGTTACGCCCCCAGTTCAACCACTGAAGCTTTCTTT. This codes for CASSYAPSSTTEAFF.

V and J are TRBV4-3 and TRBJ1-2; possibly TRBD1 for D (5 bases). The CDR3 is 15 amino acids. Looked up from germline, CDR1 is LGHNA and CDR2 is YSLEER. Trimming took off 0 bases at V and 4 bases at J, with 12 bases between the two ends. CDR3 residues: CASSQDARGTYGYTF. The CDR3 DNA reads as TGCGCCAGCAGCCAAGACGCACGGGGGACCTATGGCTACACCTTC.

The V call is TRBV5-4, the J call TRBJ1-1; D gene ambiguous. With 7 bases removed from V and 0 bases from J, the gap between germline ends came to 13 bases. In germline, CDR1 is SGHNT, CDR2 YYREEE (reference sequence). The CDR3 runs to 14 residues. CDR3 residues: CASGLGGVNTEAFF. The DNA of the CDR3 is TGTGCCAGCGGACTAGGTGGGGTGAACACTGAAGCTTTCTTT.

Here the CDR3 reads CASSEGTGDTGELFF. In DNA form, the CDR3 reads TGTGCCAGCAGCGAAGGGACAGGGGACACCGGGGAGCTGTTTTTT. The rearrangement links TRBV7-9 to TRBJ2-2; TRBD1 agrees at 10 bases. The CDR3 length is 15 residues. Germline trimming cut 5 bases from V and 3 bases from J; bases unmatched to any gene: 3. Germline V gene sequence: CDR1 SEHNR, CDR2 FQNEAQ (reference sequence).

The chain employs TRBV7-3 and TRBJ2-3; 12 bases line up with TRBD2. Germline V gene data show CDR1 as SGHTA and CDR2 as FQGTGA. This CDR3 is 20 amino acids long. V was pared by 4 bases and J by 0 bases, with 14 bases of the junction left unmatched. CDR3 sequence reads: CASSSPSQTSGGLSTDTQYF. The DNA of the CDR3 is TGTGCCAGCAGCTCCCCCTCTCAGACTAGCGGGGGATTAAGCACAGATACGCAGTATTTT.

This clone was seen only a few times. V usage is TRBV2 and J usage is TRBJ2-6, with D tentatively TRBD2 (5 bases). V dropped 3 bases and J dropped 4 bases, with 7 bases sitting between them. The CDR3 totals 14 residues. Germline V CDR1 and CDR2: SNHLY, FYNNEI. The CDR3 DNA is TGTGCCAGCAGTGAGGTAGCGGGGGCCAACGTCCTGACTTTC. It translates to CASSEVAGANVLTF.

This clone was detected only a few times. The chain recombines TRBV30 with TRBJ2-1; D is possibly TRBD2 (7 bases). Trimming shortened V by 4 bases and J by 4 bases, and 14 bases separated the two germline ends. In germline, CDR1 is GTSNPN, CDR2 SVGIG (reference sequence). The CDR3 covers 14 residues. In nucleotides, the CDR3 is TGTGCCTGGATGAGGGGGGGCTCATACAATGAGCAGTTCTTC. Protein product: CAWMRGGSYNEQFF.

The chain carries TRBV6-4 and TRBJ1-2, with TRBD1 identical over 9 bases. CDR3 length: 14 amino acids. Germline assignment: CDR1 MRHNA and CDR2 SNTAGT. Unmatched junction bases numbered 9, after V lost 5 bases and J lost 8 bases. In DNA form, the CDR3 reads TGTGCCAGCAGTCAGACCGGGACAGGGTACGGCTACACCTTC. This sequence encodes CASSQTGTGYGYTF.

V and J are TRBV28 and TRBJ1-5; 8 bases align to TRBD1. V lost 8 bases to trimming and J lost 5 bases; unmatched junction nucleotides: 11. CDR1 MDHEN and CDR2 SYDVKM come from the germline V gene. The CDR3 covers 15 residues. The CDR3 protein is CASGQGIWSDQPQHF. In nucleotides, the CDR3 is TGTGCCAGCGGACAGGGAATATGGAGCGATCAGCCCCAGCATTTT.

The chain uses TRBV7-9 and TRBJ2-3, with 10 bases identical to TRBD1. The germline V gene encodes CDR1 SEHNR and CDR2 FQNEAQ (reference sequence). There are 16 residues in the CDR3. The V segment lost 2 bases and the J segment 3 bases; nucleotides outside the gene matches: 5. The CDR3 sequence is CASSLSDRGLTDTQYF. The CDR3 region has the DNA TGTGCCAGCAGCTTATCGGACAGGGGGTTGACAGATACGCAGTATTTT.

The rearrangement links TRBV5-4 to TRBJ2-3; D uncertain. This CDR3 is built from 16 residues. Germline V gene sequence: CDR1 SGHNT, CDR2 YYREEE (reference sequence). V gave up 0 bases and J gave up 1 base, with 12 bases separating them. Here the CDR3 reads CASSLEKAGGTDTQYF. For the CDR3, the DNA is TGTGCCAGCAGCTTGGAGAAAGCAGGCGGCACAGATACGCAGTATTTT.

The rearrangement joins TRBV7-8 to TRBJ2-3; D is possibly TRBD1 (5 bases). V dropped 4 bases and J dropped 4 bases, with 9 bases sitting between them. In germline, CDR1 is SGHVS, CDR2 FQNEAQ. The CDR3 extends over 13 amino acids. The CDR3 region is CASSSRVPDTQYF. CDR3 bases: TGTGCCAGCAGCTCCAGGGTACCAGATACGCAGTATTTT.

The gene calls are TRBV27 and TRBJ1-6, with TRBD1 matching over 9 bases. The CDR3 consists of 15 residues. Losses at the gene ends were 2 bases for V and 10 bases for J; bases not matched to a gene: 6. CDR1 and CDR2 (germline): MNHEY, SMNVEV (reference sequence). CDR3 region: CASSLKGQGRSPLHF. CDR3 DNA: TGTGCCAGCAGTTTAAAGGGACAGGGACGATCACCCCTCCACTTT.